This entry is about one T cell receptor beta chain. Data came from immunoSEQ multiplex PCR; TCRdb stores just in-frame clones and leaves some out. The sample includes more than 10,000 clones, around 80% seen only once; the top ten take 45% to 55%. This sample is part of a study of graft-versus-host responses after intestinal transplantation. Turning to the study itself: Multivisceral, liver-intestinal, or isolated intestinal transplants were given to recipients.

Sequencing was performed on PBMCs, taken around 130 days after transplant. The sequence derives from a human patient who received an intestinal transplant, so some T cells may come from the graft donor.

This CDR3 is CASSRTGEMEAFF. The CDR3 DNA is TGTGCCAGCAGTCGGACAGGGGAGATGGAAGCTTTCTTT. The chain carries TRBV7-9 and TRBJ1-1, with 9 bases identical to TRBD1. The length of the CDR3 is 13 residues. CDR1 SEHNR and CDR2 FQNEAQ come from the germline V gene (reference sequence). V lost 6 bases and J lost 8; bases outside the gene matches: 7.